This section outlines one T cell receptor beta chain sequence together with its context. These data belong to a study of T-cell memory formation after mild COVID-19. TCRdb called the 5' RACE reads again in MiXCR, with one record for every CDR3 protein. The data contain about 110,000 distinct CDR3 sequences, around an eighth of them seen just once; the ten biggest clones take up around 43%. What was sequenced was PBMCs or a T cell subset sorted from them (not recorded which). The sequence was collected from a man younger than 35 who had mild COVID-19 (a few samples of this study predate the infection). Cell type and time point are not known.

CDR3 nucleotide sequence: TGTGCCAGCAGCTCTCCGGGACACGGGAACCCCTCTGGGGCCAACGTCCTGACTTTC. It specifies CASSSPGHGNPSGANVLTF. The chain has TRBV7-6 and TRBJ2-6; D is perhaps TRBD1 (6 bases). The length of the CDR3 is 19 residues. Germline V gives CDR1 SGHVS, CDR2 FNYEAQ. V lost 4 bases and J 0 bases, leaving 19 bases between the germline ends.